This TCR beta chain was found in a study of blood T cell repertoires in COVID-19. Turning to the study itself: COVID-19 samples, acute and convalescent, were from the United States, Italy and Spain. Nucleic acid was either cDNA or gDNA, and it came from T cells, B-cell-depleted T cells, or PBMCs.

Per the study methods: Amplification with reference gene primers provided the estimates of nucleated cell counts. The repertoire was sequenced with immunoSEQ multiplex PCR; TCRdb's copy has only in-frame clones and lacks some. Clone size and V and J calls were adopted from that table, with D and trimming inferred from the DNA. The sample contains more than 40,000 clones, 70% to 90% of which appear only once. The CDR3 has 16 amino acids. J lost 8 bases, V lost 0 bases, and 9 bases had no gene match. Germline values: CDR1 GTSNPN, CDR2 SVGIG (reference sequence). The source is a man in his 60s with acute or convalescent COVID-19. Material: peripheral blood. The chain links TRBV30 to TRBJ2-1; TRBD2 aligns across 11 bases. The CDR3 region is CAWSVLGLAGRDEQFF. The CDR3 nucleotides read TGTGCCTGGAGTGTACTCGGACTAGCGGGTAGGGATGAGCAGTTCTTC. Based on the CDR3 plus reference TRBV30 and TRBJ2-1, the full variable domain is SQTIHQWPATLVQPVGSPLSLECTVEGTSNPNLYWYRQAAGRGLQLLFYSVGIGQISSEVPQNLSASRPQDRQFILSSKKLLLSDSGFYLCAWSVLGLAGRDEQFFGPGTRLTVL.